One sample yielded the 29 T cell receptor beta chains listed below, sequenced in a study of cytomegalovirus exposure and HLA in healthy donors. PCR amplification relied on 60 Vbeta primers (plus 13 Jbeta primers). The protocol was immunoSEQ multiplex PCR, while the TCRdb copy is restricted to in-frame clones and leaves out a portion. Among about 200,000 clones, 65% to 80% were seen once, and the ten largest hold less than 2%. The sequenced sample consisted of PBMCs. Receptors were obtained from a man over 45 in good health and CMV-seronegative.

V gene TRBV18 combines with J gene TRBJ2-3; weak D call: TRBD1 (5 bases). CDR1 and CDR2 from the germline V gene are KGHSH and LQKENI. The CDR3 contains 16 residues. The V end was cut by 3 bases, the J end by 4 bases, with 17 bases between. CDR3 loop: CASSPVGVRQSDTQYF. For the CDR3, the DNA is TGTGCCAGCTCACCGGTAGGCGTCAGACAGTCAGATACGCAGTATTTT.

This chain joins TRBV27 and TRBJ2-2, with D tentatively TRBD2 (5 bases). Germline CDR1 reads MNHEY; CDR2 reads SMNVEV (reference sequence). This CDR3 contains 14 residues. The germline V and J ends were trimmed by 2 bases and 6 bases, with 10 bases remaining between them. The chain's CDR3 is CASSLDYRPGELFF. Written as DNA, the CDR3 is TGTGCCAGCAGTTTAGACTACCGGCCCGGGGAGCTGTTTTTT.

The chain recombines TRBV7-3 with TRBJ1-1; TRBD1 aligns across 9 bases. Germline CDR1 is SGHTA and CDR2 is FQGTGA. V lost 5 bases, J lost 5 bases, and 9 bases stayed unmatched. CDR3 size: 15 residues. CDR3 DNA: TGTGCCAGCAGCCCCGACAGGGGGGAGGGAACTGAAGCTTTCTTT. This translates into CASSPDRGEGTEAFF. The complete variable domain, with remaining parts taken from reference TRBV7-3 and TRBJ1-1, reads GAGVSQTPSNKVTEKGKYVELRCDPISGHTALYWYRQSLGQGPEFLIYFQGTGAADDSGLPNDRFFAVRPEGSVSTLKIQRTERGDSAVYLCASSPDRGEGTEAFFGQGTRLTVV.

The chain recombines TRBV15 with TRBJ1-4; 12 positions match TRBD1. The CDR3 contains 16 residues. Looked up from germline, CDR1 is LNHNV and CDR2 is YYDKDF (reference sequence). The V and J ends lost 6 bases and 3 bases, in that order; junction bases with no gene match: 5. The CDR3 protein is CATRPGQGASNEKLFF. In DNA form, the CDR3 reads TGTGCCACCAGACCGGGACAGGGGGCTTCTAATGAAAAACTGTTTTTT.

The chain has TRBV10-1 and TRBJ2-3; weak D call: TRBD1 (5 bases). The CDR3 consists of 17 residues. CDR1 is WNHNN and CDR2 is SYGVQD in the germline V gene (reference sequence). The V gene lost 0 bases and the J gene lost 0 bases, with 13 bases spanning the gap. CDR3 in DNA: TGCGCCAGCAGTGAGTCGATTAGGCAGGGAAGCACAGATACGCAGTATTTT. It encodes CASSESIRQGSTDTQYF.

CDR3 loop: CASSFIRRHETEAFF. CDR3 bases: TGTGCCAGCAGCTTTATACGGCGACACGAAACTGAAGCTTTCTTT. This rearrangement joins TRBV7-3 to TRBJ1-1, with D unresolved. Germline V gene sequence: CDR1 SGHTA, CDR2 FQGTGA. CDR3 length equals 15 residues. Trimming left V 3 bases short and J 5 bases short, with 16 bases between.

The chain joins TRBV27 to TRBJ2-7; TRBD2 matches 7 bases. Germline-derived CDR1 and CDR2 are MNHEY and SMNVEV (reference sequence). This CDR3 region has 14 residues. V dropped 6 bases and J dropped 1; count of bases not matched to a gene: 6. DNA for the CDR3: TGTGCCAGCAGGAGAGCGGGGACTTCCTACGAGCAGTACTTC. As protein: CASRRAGTSYEQYF.

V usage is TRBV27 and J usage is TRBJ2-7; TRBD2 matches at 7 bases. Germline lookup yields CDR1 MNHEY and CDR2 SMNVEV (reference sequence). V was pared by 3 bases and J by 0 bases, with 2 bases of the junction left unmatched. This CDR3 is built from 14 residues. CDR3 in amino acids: CASSFGGGSYEQYF. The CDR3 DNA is TGTGCCAGCAGTTTCGGCGGGGGCTCCTACGAGCAGTACTTC.

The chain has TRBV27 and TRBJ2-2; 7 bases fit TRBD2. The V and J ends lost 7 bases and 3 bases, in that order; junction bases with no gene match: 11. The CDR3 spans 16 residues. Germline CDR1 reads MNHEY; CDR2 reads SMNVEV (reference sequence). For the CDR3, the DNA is TGTGCCAGCACCTTCTCGGGGGGAGGCTACACCGGGGAGCTGTTTTTT. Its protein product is CASTFSGGGYTGELFF.

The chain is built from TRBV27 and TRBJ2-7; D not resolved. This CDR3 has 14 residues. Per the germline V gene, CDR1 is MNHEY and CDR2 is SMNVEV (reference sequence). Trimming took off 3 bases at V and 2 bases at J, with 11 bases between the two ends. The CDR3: CASSFSPGPYEQYF. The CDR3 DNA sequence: TGTGCCAGCAGTTTCTCTCCCGGTCCCTACGAGCAGTACTTC.

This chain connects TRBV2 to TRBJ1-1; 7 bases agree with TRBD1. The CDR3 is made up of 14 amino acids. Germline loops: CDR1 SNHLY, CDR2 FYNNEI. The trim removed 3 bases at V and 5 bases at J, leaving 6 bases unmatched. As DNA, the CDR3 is TGTGCCAGCAGTGAGAACAGGGGTGGGACTGAAGCTTTCTTT. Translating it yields CASSENRGGTEAFF.

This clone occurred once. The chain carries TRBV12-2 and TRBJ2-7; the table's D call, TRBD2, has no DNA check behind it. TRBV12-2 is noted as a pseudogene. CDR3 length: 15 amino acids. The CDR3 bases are TGTGCAAGTCGCCCGCATCGGACTAGCGGATACGAGCAGTACTTC. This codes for CASRPHRTSGYEQYF.

CDR3 bases: TGTGCCAGCAGCTTAGTTCGACTAGCGGGAGCCAATGAGCAGTTCTTC. It encodes CASSLVRLAGANEQFF. The genes are TRBV7-9 and TRBJ2-1; 12 bases align to TRBD2. There are 16 residues in the CDR3. V lost 1 base and J lost 6; bases outside the gene matches: 4. Germline CDR1 is SEHNR and CDR2 is FQNEAQ (reference sequence).

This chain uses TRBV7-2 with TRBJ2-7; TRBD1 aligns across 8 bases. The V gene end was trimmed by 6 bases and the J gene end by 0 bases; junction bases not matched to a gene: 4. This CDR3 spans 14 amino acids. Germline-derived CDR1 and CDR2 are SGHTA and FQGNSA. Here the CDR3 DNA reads TGTGCCAGCAGACGCACAGGGGGCTCCTACGAGCAGTACTTC. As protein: CASRRTGGSYEQYF.

The CDR3 DNA reads TGTGCCAGTAGCCCGAGCGGGGGCTTTACCAATGAGCAGTTCTTC. The encoded protein is CASSPSGGFTNEQFF. The J gene is TRBJ2-1, the V gene TRBV19, with TRBD2 matching over 8 bases. CDR3 length: 15 residues. Germline CDR1 reads LNHDA; CDR2 reads SQIVND (reference sequence). J lost 6 bases, V lost 6 bases, and 10 bases had no gene match.

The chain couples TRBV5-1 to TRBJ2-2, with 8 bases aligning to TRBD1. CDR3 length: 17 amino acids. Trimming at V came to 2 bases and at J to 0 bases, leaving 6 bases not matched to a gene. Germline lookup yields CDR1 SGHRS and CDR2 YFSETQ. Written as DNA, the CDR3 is TGCGCCAGCAGCTTTGACAGGGGACCCCCGAACACCGGGGAGCTGTTTTTT. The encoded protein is CASSFDRGPPNTGELFF.

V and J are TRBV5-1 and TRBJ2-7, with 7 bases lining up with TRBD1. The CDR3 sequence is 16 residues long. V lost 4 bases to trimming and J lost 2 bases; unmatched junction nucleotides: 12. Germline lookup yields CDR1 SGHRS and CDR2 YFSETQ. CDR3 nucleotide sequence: TGCGCCAGCAGCAGCTTTGGCAGGGGGTTAACCTACGAGCAGTACTTC. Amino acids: CASSSFGRGLTYEQYF.

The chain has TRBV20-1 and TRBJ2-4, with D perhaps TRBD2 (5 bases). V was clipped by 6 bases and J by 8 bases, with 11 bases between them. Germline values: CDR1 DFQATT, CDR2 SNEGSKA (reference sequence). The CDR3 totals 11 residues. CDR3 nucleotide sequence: TGCAGTGCCGGGAACTGGTACATTCAGTACTTC. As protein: CSAGNWYIQYF.

In nucleotides, the CDR3 is TGTGCCAGCTCACCACTAGACACTTACGAGCAGTACTTC. It is translated as CASSPLDTYEQYF. The gene calls are TRBV18 and TRBJ2-7; D is ambiguous. V lost 1 base and J 4 bases, leaving 8 bases between the germline ends. Germline CDR1 KGHSH, CDR2 LQKENI. The CDR3 has 13 amino acids.

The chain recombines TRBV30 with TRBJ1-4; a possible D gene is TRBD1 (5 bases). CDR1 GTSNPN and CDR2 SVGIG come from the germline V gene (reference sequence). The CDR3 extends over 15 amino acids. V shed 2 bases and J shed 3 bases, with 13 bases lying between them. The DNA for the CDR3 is TGTGCCTGGAGTCCTCGCAGGGCGGCTAATGAAAAACTGTTTTTT. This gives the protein CAWSPRRAANEKLFF.

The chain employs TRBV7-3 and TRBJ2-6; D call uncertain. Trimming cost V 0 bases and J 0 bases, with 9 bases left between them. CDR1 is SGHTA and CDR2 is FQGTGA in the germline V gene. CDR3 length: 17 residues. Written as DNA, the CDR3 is TGTGCCAGCAGCTTAACGCCGAGATCCTCTGGGGCCAACGTCCTGACTTTC. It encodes CASSLTPRSSGANVLTF. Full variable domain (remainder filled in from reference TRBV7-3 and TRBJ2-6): GAGVSQTPSNKVTEKGKYVELRCDPISGHTALYWYRQSLGQGPEFLIYFQGTGAADDSGLPNDRFFAVRPEGSVSTLKIQRTERGDSAVYLCASSLTPRSSGANVLTFGAGSRLTVL.

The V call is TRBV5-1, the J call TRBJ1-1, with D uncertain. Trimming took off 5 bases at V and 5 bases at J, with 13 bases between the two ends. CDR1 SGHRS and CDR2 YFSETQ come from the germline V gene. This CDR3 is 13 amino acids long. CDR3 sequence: CASSRDPGTEAFF. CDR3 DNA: TGCGCCAGCAGTCGAGACCCGGGGACTGAAGCTTTCTTT.

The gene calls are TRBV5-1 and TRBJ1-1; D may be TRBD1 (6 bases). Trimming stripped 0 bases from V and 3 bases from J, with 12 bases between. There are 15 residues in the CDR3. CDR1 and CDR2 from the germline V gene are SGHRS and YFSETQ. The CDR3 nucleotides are TGCGCCAGCAGCTTGGCCAACAGGGTTGACACTGAAGCTTTCTTT. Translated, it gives CASSLANRVDTEAFF.

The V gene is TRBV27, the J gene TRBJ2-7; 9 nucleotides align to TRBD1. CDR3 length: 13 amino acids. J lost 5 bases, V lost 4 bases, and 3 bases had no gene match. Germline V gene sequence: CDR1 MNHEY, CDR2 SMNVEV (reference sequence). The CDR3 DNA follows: TGTGCCAGCAGTTGGACAGGGGCCGACGAGCAGTACTTC. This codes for CASSWTGADEQYF.

Here the CDR3 DNA reads TGTGCCTGGAGTACAGCCCGGGGAGGCTACACCTTC. Protein product: CAWSTARGGYTF. The chain recombines TRBV30 with TRBJ1-2; D is unclear. The germline V and J ends were trimmed by 2 bases and 8 bases, with 12 bases remaining between them. CDR3 length: 12 residues. CDR1 is GTSNPN and CDR2 is SVGIG in the germline V gene (reference sequence).

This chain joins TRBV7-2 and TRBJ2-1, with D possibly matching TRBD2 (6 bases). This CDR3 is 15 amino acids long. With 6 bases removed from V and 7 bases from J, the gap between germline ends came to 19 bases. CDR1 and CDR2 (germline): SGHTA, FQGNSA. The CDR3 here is CASRPRLGDANEQFF. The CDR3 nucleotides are TGTGCCAGCAGGCCTAGACTAGGGGATGCTAATGAGCAGTTCTTC.

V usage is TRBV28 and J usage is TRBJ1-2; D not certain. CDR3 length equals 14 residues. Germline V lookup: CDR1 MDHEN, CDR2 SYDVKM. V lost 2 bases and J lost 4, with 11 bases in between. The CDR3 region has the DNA TGTGCCAGCAGTTTAACCGGCGGCCCCTATGGCTACACCTTC. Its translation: CASSLTGGPYGYTF.

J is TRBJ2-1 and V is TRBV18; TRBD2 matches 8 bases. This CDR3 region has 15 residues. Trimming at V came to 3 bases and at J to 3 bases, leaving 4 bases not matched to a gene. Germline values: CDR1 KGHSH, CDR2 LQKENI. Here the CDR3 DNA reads TGTGCCAGCTCACCCCTGGCGGGAGGCTACAATGAGCAGTTCTTC. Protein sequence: CASSPLAGGYNEQFF.

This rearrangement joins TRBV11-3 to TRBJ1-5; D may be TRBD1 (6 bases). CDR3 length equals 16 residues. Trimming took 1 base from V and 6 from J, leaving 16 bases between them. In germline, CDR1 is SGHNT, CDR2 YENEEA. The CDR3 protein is CASSLGTRGTLQPQHF. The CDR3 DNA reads TGTGCCAGCAGCTTAGGTACGAGGGGGACGCTTCAGCCCCAGCATTTT. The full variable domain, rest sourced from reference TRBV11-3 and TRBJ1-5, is EAGVVQSPRYKIIEKKQPVAFWCNPISGHNTLYWYLQNLGQGPELLIRYENEEAVDDSQLPKDRFSAERLKGVDSTLKIQPAELGDSAVYLCASSLGTRGTLQPQHFGDGTRLSIL.